This T cell receptor (beta chain) was sequenced in a study of Ad26.COV2.S vaccination and SARS-CoV-2 variants. Study as a whole: In the COV1001 trial, the donor was in the Ad26.COV2.S arm. Ad26.COV2.S given intramuscularly, once or twice 56 days apart. Study-level results: Recipients given vaccine exceeded placebo recipients in spike-specific TCR breadth. Comparable non-spike TCR breadth was observed in vaccine and placebo recipients.

The table came from immunoSEQ multiplex PCR; TCRdb's copy has only in-frame clones and leaves some out. The sample includes 350,000 to 500,000 clones, approximately 88% of them seen just once. Treatment in this sample: around 19 received Ad26.COV2.S at low or high dose, single or two shots; about 5 received placebo; per-sample allocation not given. Sampling was done on day 63 after the first vaccine or placebo injection. The junction had 4 bases not matched to a gene; V was cut back by 3 bases and J by 2 bases. The CDR3 covers 13 residues. Per germline, CDR1 GTSNPN and CDR2 SVGIG (reference sequence). Of note for this clone: Its antigen is currently unknown.

The genes are TRBV30 and TRBJ2-7, with 7 bases matching TRBD2. Sequenced here: peripheral blood, sampled in a trial of Ad26.COV2.S vaccine versus placebo. This clonotype was sampled from a person between 18 and 60 years old who received the Ad26.COV2.S COVID-19 vaccine or a placebo. CDR3: CAWRGGGAYEQYF. The DNA for the CDR3 is TGTGCCTGGAGGGGCGGGGGAGCCTACGAGCAGTACTTC. Looking up the rest from reference TRBV30 and TRBJ2-7 gives the full variable domain: SQTIHQWPATLVQPVGSPLSLECTVEGTSNPNLYWYRQAAGRGLQLLFYSVGIGQISSEVPQNLSASRPQDRQFILSSKKLLLSDSGFYLCAWRGGGAYEQYFGPGTRLTVT.